A single sample is the source of the 31 T cell receptor beta chains below, sequenced in a study of naive and memory T cell subsets. An equimolar mix of two oligonucleotides served as the beta constant-region primer for TRBC1 and TRBC2. Nested alpha and beta constant-region primers with the SP2 primer drove four PCR rounds on ligated cDNA. TCRdb processed the UMI-ligation and nested PCR reads anew with MiXCR; each CDR3 protein has one entry. Counted here are some 82,000 distinct CDR3 sequences, over 8.5% occurring once; the ten biggest clones make up about 1.2%. The sequencing sample was made of naive CD8+ T cells from blood. These receptors were collected from a human donor in good health.

This clonotype showed up many times. The chain is built from TRBV29-1 and TRBJ2-2, with D tentatively TRBD2 (5 bases). The V gene lost 7 bases and the J gene lost 3 bases, with 12 bases spanning the gap. Germline CDR1 SQVTM, CDR2 ANQGSEA. This CDR3 spans 13 amino acids. The CDR3 spells CSAVDSYTGELFF. CDR3 sequence (DNA): TGCAGCGCTGTGGACTCTTACACCGGGGAGCTGTTTTTT.

The chain joins TRBV28 to TRBJ2-3; D possibly corresponds to TRBD1 (6 bases). V was clipped by 6 bases and J by 4 bases, with 14 bases between them. This CDR3 has 14 residues. Germline V gives CDR1 MDHEN, CDR2 SYDVKM. The CDR3 protein is CASRKQGSPDTQYF. The CDR3 nucleotides are TGTGCCAGCAGGAAACAGGGTTCCCCAGATACGCAGTATTTT.

This clonotype showed up many times. The chain joins TRBV4-1 to TRBJ2-2, with D uncertain. The CDR3 loop spans 16 amino acids. Trimming shortened V by 1 base and J by 1 base, and 10 bases separated the two germline ends. Germline V gene sequence: CDR1 MGHRA, CDR2 YSYEKL. CDR3 DNA sequence: TGCGCCAGCAGCCAAGGAGTGGCGCAGAACACCGGGGAGCTGTTTTTT. It encodes CASSQGVAQNTGELFF.

This clonotype was detected a few times. This chain uses TRBV5-5 with TRBJ2-1, with D perhaps being TRBD1 or TRBD2 (5 bases each). The CDR3 totals 16 residues. V lost 3 bases and J 2 bases, leaving 15 bases between the germline ends. Germline CDR1 reads SGHKS; CDR2 reads YYEKEE (reference sequence). In DNA form, the CDR3 reads TGTGCCAGCAGCTGGGCGGGCAGGGACCCCTACAATGAGCAGTTCTTC. The encoded protein is CASSWAGRDPYNEQFF.

The chain links TRBV12-3 or TRBV12-4 to TRBJ2-3, with 16 bases aligning to TRBD2. This CDR3 is built from 16 residues. J was trimmed by 2 bases and V by 6 bases; bases with no gene match: 2. The CDR3 here is CASSGTSGRVTDTQYF. CDR3 in DNA: TGTGCCAGCAGCGGGACTAGCGGGAGGGTCACAGATACGCAGTATTTT.

This clonotype has ten or more counts. V is TRBV5-1 and J is TRBJ1-2, with D maybe TRBD1 (6 bases). The germline V and J ends were trimmed by 0 bases and 0 bases, with 9 bases remaining between them. From germline, CDR1 is SGHRS and CDR2 YFSETQ. CDR3 size: 15 residues. The CDR3 sequence is CASSLGRQANYGYTF. In DNA, the CDR3 is TGCGCCAGCAGCTTGGGCCGACAGGCTAACTATGGCTACACCTTC.

This clonotype has only a few counts. V gene TRBV7-6 combines with J gene TRBJ2-7; D unresolved. Trimming took off 4 bases at V and 6 bases at J, with 16 bases between the two ends. This CDR3 is built from 14 residues. Germline assignment: CDR1 SGHVS and CDR2 FNYEAQ. The CDR3 region has the DNA TGTGCCAGCAGCTCGTATGTCGAAGGAAGCGAGCAGTACTTC. Its translation is CASSSYVEGSEQYF.

The rearrangement joins TRBV10-3 to TRBJ2-1; D call uncertain. The V and J ends lost 0 bases and 8 bases respectively, with 11 bases between them. The CDR3 has 14 amino acids. The V gene's germline CDR1 is ENHRY and CDR2 SYGVKD. The CDR3 coding sequence is TGTGCCATCAGTGAGTCGGAGCGACTCCATGAGCAGTTCTTC. Protein sequence: CAISESERLHEQFF.

This clonotype turned up a few times. The chain uses TRBV5-4 and TRBJ1-5; D remains unclear. V was trimmed by 3 bases and J by 1 base, leaving 23 bases between them. The CDR3 is 19 residues long. The germline V gene has CDR1 SGHNT and CDR2 YYREEE (reference sequence). The CDR3 DNA sequence: TGTGCCAGCAGCTCACACCGAAGGACGGACTCCGGCAGCAATCAGCCCCAGCATTTT. This encodes CASSSHRRTDSGSNQPQHF.

This chain joins TRBV16 and TRBJ1-2, with unresolved D. This CDR3 spans 14 amino acids. V lost 0 bases, J lost 2 bases, and 7 bases lay in between. Looked up from germline, CDR1 is KGHSY and CDR2 is FQNENV. In nucleotides, the CDR3 is TGTGCCAGCAGCCAATCGGCCGGAAACTATGGCTACACCTTC. As protein: CASSQSAGNYGYTF.

This clonotype occurred a few times. CDR3 region: CSVIQPGLLYEQYF. CDR3 bases: TGCAGCGTTATCCAGCCGGGACTCCTATACGAGCAGTACTTC. This chain joins TRBV29-1 and TRBJ2-7; possible D gene TRBD2, 6 bases. The CDR3 contains 14 residues. Germline lookup yields CDR1 SQVTM and CDR2 ANQGSEA. V was clipped by 5 bases and J by 4 bases, with 18 bases between them.

The sample holds many counts of this clonotype. This chain joins TRBV10-3 and TRBJ1-4; D is possibly TRBD1 (5 bases). The germline V gene has CDR1 ENHRY and CDR2 SYGVKD. The V end was cut by 3 bases, the J end by 4 bases, with 12 bases between. The CDR3 sequence is 15 residues long. CDR3 amino acids: CAISEGASGNEKLFF. CDR3 nucleotides: TGTGCCATCAGTGAAGGGGCATCTGGTAATGAAAAACTGTTTTTT.

The V and J genes are TRBV28 and TRBJ2-7; 7 bases map to TRBD2. Per the germline V gene, CDR1 is MDHEN and CDR2 is SYDVKM. The CDR3 has 14 residues. V trimming: 4 bases; J trimming: 2 bases; junction bases outside the gene matches: 5. For the CDR3, the DNA is TGTGCCAGCAGTTCCGGGACTATTCCCTACGAGCAGTACTTC. Protein sequence: CASSSGTIPYEQYF.

This clonotype was detected a few times. This chain connects TRBV7-6 to TRBJ2-2; the match to TRBD1 covers 7 bases. Germline V lookup: CDR1 SGHVS, CDR2 FNYEAQ. J was trimmed by 5 bases and V by 5 bases; bases with no gene match: 14. The CDR3 runs 17 residues. In nucleotides, the CDR3 is TGTGCCAGCAGCCCCCGACAGGGCGTTACAGGGACCGGGGAGCTGTTTTTT. It encodes CASSPRQGVTGTGELFF.

This clonotype came up many times. J is TRBJ2-1 and V is TRBV29-1; the D gene is possibly TRBD2 (5 bases). The V end was cut by 6 bases, the J end by 7 bases, with 22 bases between. The CDR3 consists of 15 residues. The germline gives CDR1 SQVTM, CDR2 ANQGSEA. The CDR3 DNA follows: TGCAGCGTCGCAACTACTAGAGGCTTGGGTAATGAGCAGTTCTTC. It translates to CSVATTRGLGNEQFF.

Only a few counts were recorded for this clonotype. This sequence joins TRBV27 and TRBJ1-5; D is ambiguous. The germline gives CDR1 MNHEY, CDR2 SMNVEV (reference sequence). Trimming cost V 0 bases and J 2 bases, with 5 bases left between them. This CDR3 comprises 14 residues. Here the CDR3 reads CASSLSRGNQPQHF. The CDR3 DNA reads TGTGCCAGCAGTTTATCTAGGGGCAATCAGCCCCAGCATTTT.

This clonotype has at least ten counts. The chain has TRBV29-1 and TRBJ2-7; D might be TRBD2 (7 bases). V lost 0 bases and J lost 6, with 30 bases in between. The CDR3 spans 19 residues. CDR1 and CDR2 from the germline V gene are SQVTM and ANQGSEA. The CDR3, as DNA: TGCAGCGTTGAAGAGGTCCCACCGGGGGGCAAGTTGGGACTGGGCGAGCAGTACTTC. It codes for CSVEEVPPGGKLGLGEQYF.

This clonotype was detected only a few times. V gene TRBV7-9 combines with J gene TRBJ2-1, with no clear D. Germline V gene data show CDR1 as SEHNR and CDR2 as FQNEAQ (reference sequence). The CDR3 is 14 residues long. V was shortened by 3 bases and J by 4 bases, with 10 bases between the two germline ends. CDR3 protein: CASSFPGLYNEQFF. CDR3 nucleotides: TGTGCCAGCAGCTTTCCCGGTCTTTACAATGAGCAGTTCTTC.

At least ten counts were recorded for this clonotype. The chain employs TRBV27 and TRBJ1-4, with D unclear. CDR1 is MNHEY, CDR2 SMNVEV, per germline (reference sequence). The CDR3 loop spans 15 amino acids. V shed 2 bases and J shed 4 bases, with 11 bases lying between them. CDR3 loop: CASSLHSPYNEKLFF. In DNA, the CDR3 is TGTGCCAGCAGTTTACACAGCCCTTATAATGAAAAACTGTTTTTT.

This clonotype was seen ten or more times. J is TRBJ1-1 and V is TRBV13; D not resolved. From germline, CDR1 is PRHDT and CDR2 FYEKMQ (reference sequence). Trimming took off 5 bases at V and 4 bases at J, with 14 bases between the two ends. The CDR3 spans 14 residues. CDR3 in DNA: TGTGCCAGCAGCCCCGGGGTGGGTTCCACTGAAGCTTTCTTT. It yields the protein CASSPGVGSTEAFF.

This clonotype was detected a few times. In DNA form, the CDR3 reads TGCAGCGTTGAAGAAAGGCTAGCGGAGCAGTTCTTC. It translates to CSVEERLAEQFF. The rearrangement links TRBV29-1 to TRBJ2-1; TRBD2 might be the D (6 bases). Germline V gives CDR1 SQVTM, CDR2 ANQGSEA. The ends were cut back, 0 bases at V and 10 bases at J, with 10 bases in the middle. This CDR3 has 12 residues.

V and J are TRBV12-3 or TRBV12-4 and TRBJ2-6, with D perhaps matching TRBD1 (6 bases). V was trimmed by 6 bases and J by 1 base, leaving 19 bases between them. The CDR3 sequence is 18 residues long. The CDR3 loop is CASSQNRVGKSGANVLTF. Here the CDR3 DNA reads TGTGCCAGCAGCCAAAACAGGGTAGGGAAGTCTGGGGCCAACGTCCTGACTTTC.

Ten or more counts support this clonotype. The rearrangement uses TRBV7-6 and TRBJ2-3; 7 nucleotides match TRBD2. V was clipped by 1 base and J by 3 bases; unmatched bases: 13. Germline V CDR1 and CDR2: SGHVS, FNYEAQ. There are 18 residues in the CDR3. CDR3: CASSLEVKRGAGTDTQYF. In DNA form, the CDR3 reads TGTGCCAGCAGCTTAGAGGTTAAGCGGGGCGCCGGGACAGATACGCAGTATTTT.

This clonotype has at least ten counts. V usage is TRBV29-1 and J usage is TRBJ2-1; 8 nucleotides agree with TRBD2. Germline V gene data show CDR1 as SQVTM and CDR2 as ANQGSEA. The CDR3 consists of 16 residues. Germline trimming cut 4 bases from V and 8 bases from J; bases unmatched to any gene: 16. This CDR3 reads CSVVGVTSEKVDEQFF. The CDR3, as DNA: TGCAGCGTTGTGGGGGTGACTAGCGAAAAGGTTGATGAGCAGTTCTTC.

This clonotype was observed at least ten times. The DNA of the CDR3 is TGTGCCAGCAGCGCAGGGACAGCCACCTACGAGCAGTACTTC. Its protein product is CASSAGTATYEQYF. The V call is TRBV9, the J call TRBJ2-7, with 7 nucleotides matching TRBD1. The J segment lost 2 bases and the V segment lost 3 bases, leaving 5 bases of the junction unmatched. This CDR3 comprises 14 residues. Per germline, CDR1 SGDLS and CDR2 YYNGEE.

The sample holds a few counts of this clonotype. CDR3 region: CASSLGGVPDTQYF. CDR3 nucleotide sequence: TGTGCCAGCAGCTTAGGGGGTGTCCCAGATACGCAGTATTTT. The chain is built from TRBV7-9 and TRBJ2-3; D uncertain. The CDR3 loop spans 14 amino acids. The germline V gene encodes CDR1 SEHNR and CDR2 FQNEAQ (reference sequence). The V and J ends lost 1 base and 4 bases respectively, with 9 bases between them.

CDR3 nucleotides: TGTGCCAGCAGTTTATTGCTGGGAGGGAACACTGAAGCTTTCTTT. Amino acids: CASSLLLGGNTEAFF. This chain joins TRBV27 and TRBJ1-1; unclear D gene. CDR3 size: 15 residues. Trimming cost V 1 base and J 1 base, with 10 bases left between them. Germline CDR1 is MNHEY and CDR2 is SMNVEV (reference sequence).

This clonotype was seen a handful of times. This chain links TRBV2 with TRBJ2-1; no clear D gene. This CDR3 contains 11 residues. Trimming cost V 5 bases and J 10 bases, with 9 bases left between them. Germline assignment: CDR1 SNHLY and CDR2 FYNNEI. CDR3 sequence: CASSMTREQFF. The CDR3 DNA is TGTGCCAGCAGTATGACCAGGGAGCAGTTCTTC.

The chain combines TRBV20-1 with TRBJ2-7; D gene unclear. Per germline, CDR1 DFQATT and CDR2 SNEGSKA (reference sequence). This CDR3 comprises 18 residues. Between the trimmed V and J ends, which lost 3 bases and 2 bases, there was a span of 26 bases. CDR3 DNA: TGCAGTGCTAGTGGTCATCTTGTTCGGGCACACCAAACCTACGAGCAGTACTTC. It specifies CSASGHLVRAHQTYEQYF.

This clonotype has ten or more counts. The V call is TRBV10-1, the J call TRBJ2-1; 11 nucleotides match TRBD2. Germline CDR1 reads WNHNN; CDR2 reads SYGVQD (reference sequence). V shed 5 bases, J shed 7 bases, and the junction held 10 bases outside the gene matches. CDR3 length equals 16 residues. The CDR3 region has the DNA TGCGCCAGCAGTCCCAATAGCGGGAGGGCCGGGAATGAGCAGTTCTTC. The encoded protein is CASSPNSGRAGNEQFF.

This clonotype was seen only a few times. The V and J genes are TRBV9 and TRBJ2-1, with 7 bases matching TRBD2. Germline values: CDR1 SGDLS, CDR2 YYNGEE. The J segment lost 6 bases and the V segment lost 0 bases, leaving 3 bases of the junction unmatched. The CDR3 sequence is 14 residues long. This CDR3 is CASSVGGRANEQFF. As DNA, the CDR3 is TGTGCCAGCAGCGTAGGGGGGAGGGCCAATGAGCAGTTCTTC.